The following is a T cell receptor (beta chain) sequence with its context. These data come from a study of blood T cell repertoires in COVID-19. Study information: Material from acute and convalescent COVID-19 was sourced from the United States, Italy and Spain. Nucleic acid was either cDNA or gDNA, and it came from T cells, B-cell-depleted T cells, or PBMCs.

The CDR3 spans 15 residues. CDR1 SGHNT and CDR2 YYREEE come from the germline V gene (reference sequence). The V and J ends lost 4 bases and 5 bases, in that order; junction bases with no gene match: 5. TCRdb's copy holds only in-frame clones and misses some; the assay was immunoSEQ multiplex PCR. This sample has 120,000 or so clones, with around 81% found just once. The rearrangement joins TRBV5-4 to TRBJ2-1, with 11 bases that match TRBD2. The clonotype was recovered from a woman aged 45-65 years with acute or convalescent COVID-19. Sequenced: peripheral blood. CDR3 DNA sequence: TGTGCCAGCAGCAGACCGGGACTAGCGGACAATGAGCAGTTCTTC. As protein: CASSRPGLADNEQFF. The whole variable domain, filled in from reference TRBV5-4 and TRBJ2-1, reads ETGVTQSPTHLIKTRGQQVTLRCSSQSGHNTVSWYQQALGQGPQFIFQYYREEENGRGNFPPRFSGLQFPNYSSELNVNALELDDSALYLCASSRPGLADNEQFFGPGTRLTVL.